Sequencing of this T cell receptor beta chain was carried out in a study of beta chain features in type 1 diabetes. Study-wide results and limits: When Type 1 diabetes patients were examined, their TCRB CDR3s proved moderately but significantly shorter in all four CD4+ subsets.

Remarks on this clone: Its antigen is currently unknown. This specimen includes other DNA sequences encoding the same CDR3.

The CDR3 sequence is 14 residues long. Germline V gene lookup returns CDR1 MDHEN and CDR2 SYDVKM. V dropped 0 bases and J dropped 1 base, with 7 bases sitting between them. All of the isolated RNA was reverse transcribed, so expressed TCRB transcripts were sequenced. Produced via immunoSEQ multiplex PCR; TCRdb's table is partial and in-frame only. The table includes approximately 120,000 clones, 15% to 20% detected once. This receptor was taken from a man aged 18 to 29 with type 1 diabetes. The chain couples TRBV28 to TRBJ2-7; perhaps TRBD2 as D (5 bases). The sequencing sample was made of central memory CD4+ T cells from blood. The CDR3 nucleotides are TGTGCCAGCAGTTTATGGAGCGGTTCCTACGAGCAGTACTTC. Translation gives CASSLWSGSYEQYF.